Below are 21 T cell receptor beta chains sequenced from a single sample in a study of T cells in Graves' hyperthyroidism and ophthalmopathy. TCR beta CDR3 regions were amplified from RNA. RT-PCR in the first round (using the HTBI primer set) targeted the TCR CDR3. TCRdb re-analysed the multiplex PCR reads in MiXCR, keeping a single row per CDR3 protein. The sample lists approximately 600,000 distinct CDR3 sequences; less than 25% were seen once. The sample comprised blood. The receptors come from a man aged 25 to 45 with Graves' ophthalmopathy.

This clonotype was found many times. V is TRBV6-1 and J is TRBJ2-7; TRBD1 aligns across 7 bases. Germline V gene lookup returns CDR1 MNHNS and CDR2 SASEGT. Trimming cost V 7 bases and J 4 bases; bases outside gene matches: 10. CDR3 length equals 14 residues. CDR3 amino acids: CASTPRTGRYEQYF. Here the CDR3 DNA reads TGTGCCAGCACTCCGAGGACAGGAAGGTACGAGCAGTACTTC.

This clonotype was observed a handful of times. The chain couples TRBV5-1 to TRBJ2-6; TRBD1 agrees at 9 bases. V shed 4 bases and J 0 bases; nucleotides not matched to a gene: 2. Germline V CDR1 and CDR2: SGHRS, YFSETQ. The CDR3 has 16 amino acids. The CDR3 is CASSPGQGSGANVLTF. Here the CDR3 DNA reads TGCGCCAGCAGCCCGGGACAGGGCTCTGGGGCCAACGTCCTGACTTTC. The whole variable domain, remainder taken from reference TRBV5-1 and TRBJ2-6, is KAGVTQTPRYLIKTRGQQVTLSCSPISGHRSVSWYQQTPGQGLQFLFEYFSETQRNKGNFPGRFSGRQFSNSRSEMNVSTLELGDSALYLCASSPGQGSGANVLTFGAGSRLTVL.

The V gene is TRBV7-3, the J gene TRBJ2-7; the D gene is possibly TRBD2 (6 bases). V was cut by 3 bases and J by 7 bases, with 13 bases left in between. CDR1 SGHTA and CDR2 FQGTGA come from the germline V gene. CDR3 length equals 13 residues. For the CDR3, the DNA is TGTGCCAGCAGCTTGTTAGGCGGGGATGAGCAGTACTTC. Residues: CASSLLGGDEQYF.

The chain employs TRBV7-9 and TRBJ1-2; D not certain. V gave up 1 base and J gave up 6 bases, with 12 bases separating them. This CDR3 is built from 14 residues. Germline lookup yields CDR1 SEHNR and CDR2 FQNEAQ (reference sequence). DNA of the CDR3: TGTGCCAGCAGCTTAGATCAGTCCTGGGATGGCTACACCTTC. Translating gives CASSLDQSWDGYTF.

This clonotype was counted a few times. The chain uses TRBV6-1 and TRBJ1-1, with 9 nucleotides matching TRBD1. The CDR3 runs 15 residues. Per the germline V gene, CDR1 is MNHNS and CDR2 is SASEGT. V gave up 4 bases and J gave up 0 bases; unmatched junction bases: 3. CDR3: CASSARQGVNTEAFF. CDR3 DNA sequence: TGTGCCAGCAGTGCCCGACAGGGGGTGAACACTGAAGCTTTCTTT.

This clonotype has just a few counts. The CDR3 protein is CASSYDTGGNTEAFF. CDR3 bases: TGTGCCAGCAGTTACGACACAGGCGGGAACACTGAAGCTTTCTTT. This chain uses TRBV6-1 with TRBJ1-1; perhaps TRBD1 as D (5 bases). The germline V and J ends were trimmed by 5 bases and 1 base, with 14 bases remaining between them. The germline gives CDR1 MNHNS, CDR2 SASEGT. This CDR3 spans 15 amino acids.

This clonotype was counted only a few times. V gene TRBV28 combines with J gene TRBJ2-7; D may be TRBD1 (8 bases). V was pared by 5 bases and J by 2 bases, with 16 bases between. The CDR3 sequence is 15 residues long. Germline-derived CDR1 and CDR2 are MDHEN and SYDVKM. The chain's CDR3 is CASSPRTGRAYEQYF. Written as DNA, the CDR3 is TGTGCCAGCAGTCCAAGGACAGGGAGGGCCTACGAGCAGTACTTC.

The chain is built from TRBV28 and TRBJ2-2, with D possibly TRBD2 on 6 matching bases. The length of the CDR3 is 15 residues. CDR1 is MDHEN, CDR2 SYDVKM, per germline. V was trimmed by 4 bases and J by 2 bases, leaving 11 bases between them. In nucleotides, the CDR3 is TGTGCCAGCAGTTCCCGGGACTTCAACACCGGGGAGCTGTTTTTT. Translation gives CASSSRDFNTGELFF.

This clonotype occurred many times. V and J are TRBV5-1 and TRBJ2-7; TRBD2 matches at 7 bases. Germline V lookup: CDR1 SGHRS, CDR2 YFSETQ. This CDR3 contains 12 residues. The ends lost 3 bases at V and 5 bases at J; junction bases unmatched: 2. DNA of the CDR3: TGCGCCAGCAGCTCGGGACTACACGAGCAGTACTTC. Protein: CASSSGLHEQYF.

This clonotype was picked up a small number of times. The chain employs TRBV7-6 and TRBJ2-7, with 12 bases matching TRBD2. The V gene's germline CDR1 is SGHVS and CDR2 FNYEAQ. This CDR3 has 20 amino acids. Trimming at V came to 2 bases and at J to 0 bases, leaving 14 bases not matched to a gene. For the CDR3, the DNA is TGTGCCAGCAGCTTAAGGGAAGTTCTAGCGGGAGGGCCCTTCTCCTACGAGCAGTACTTC. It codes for CASSLREVLAGGPFSYEQYF. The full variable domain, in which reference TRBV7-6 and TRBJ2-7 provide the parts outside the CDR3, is GAGVSQSPRYKVTKRGQDVALRCDPISGHVSLYWYRQALGQGPEFLTYFNYEAQQDKSGLPNDRFSAERPEGSISTLTIQRTEQRDSAMYRCASSLREVLAGGPFSYEQYFGPGTRLTVT.

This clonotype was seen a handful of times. Written as DNA, the CDR3 is TGTGCCAGCAGCGGCTCAGGGCCAATTGAGACCCAGTACTTC. Translated, it gives CASSGSGPIETQYF. The V and J genes are TRBV9 and TRBJ2-5; tentative D call: TRBD1 (5 bases). The CDR3 is 14 amino acids. V lost 3 bases to trimming and J lost 5 bases, with 14 bases between them. Per germline, CDR1 SGDLS and CDR2 YYNGEE.

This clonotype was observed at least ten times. The CDR3 protein is CASSRLKTGDGTEAFF. In DNA form, the CDR3 reads TGTGCCAGCAGCCGATTAAAGACAGGGGATGGGACTGAAGCTTTCTTT. V and J are TRBV14 and TRBJ1-1; 8 bases agree with TRBD1. Germline lookup yields CDR1 SGHDN and CDR2 FVKESK. V lost 4 bases and J lost 5; bases outside the gene matches: 12. The CDR3 loop spans 16 amino acids.

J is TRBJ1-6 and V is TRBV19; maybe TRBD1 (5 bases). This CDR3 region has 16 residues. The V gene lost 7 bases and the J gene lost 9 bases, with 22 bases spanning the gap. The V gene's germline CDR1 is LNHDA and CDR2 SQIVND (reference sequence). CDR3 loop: CASTDSTGLGGSPLHF. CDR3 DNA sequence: TGTGCCAGTACTGATTCCACAGGACTAGGAGGTTCACCCCTCCACTTT.

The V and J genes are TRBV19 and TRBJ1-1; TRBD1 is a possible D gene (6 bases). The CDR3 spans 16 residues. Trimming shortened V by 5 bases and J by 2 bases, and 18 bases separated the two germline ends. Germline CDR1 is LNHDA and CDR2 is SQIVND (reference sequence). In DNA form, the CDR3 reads TGTGCCAGTAGTTCCCATGACAGGCGACCTAACACTGAAGCTTTCTTT. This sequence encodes CASSSHDRRPNTEAFF.

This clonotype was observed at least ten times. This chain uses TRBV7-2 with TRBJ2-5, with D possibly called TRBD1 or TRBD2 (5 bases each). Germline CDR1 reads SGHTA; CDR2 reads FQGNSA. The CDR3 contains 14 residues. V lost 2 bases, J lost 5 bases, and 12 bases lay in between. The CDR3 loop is CASSLIPGPETQYF. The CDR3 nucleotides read TGTGCCAGCAGCTTAATCCCGGGGCCCGAGACCCAGTACTTC. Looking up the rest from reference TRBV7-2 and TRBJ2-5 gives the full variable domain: GAGVSQSPSNKVTEKGKDVELRCDPISGHTALYWYRQSLGQGLEFLIYFQGNSAPDKSGLPSDRFSAERTGGSVSTLTIQRTQQEDSAVYLCASSLIPGPETQYFGPGTRLLVL.

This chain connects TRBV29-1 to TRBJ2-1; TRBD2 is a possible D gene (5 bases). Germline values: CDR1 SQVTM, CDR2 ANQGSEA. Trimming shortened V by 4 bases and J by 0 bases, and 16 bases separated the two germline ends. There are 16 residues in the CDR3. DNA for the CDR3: TGCAGCGTTGCCGGGGTGCGGGCAAGCTCCTACAATGAGCAGTTCTTC. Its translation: CSVAGVRASSYNEQFF.

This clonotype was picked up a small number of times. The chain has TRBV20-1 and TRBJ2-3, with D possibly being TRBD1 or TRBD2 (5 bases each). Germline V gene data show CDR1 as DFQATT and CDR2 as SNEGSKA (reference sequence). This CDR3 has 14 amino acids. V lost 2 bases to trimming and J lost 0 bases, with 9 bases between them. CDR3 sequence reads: CSARRDPSTDTQYF. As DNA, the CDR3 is TGCAGTGCTAGAAGGGACCCAAGCACAGATACGCAGTATTTT.

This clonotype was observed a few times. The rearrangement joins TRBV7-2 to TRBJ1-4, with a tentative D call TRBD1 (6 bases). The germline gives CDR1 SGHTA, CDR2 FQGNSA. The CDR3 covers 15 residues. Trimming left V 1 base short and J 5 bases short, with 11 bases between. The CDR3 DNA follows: TGTGCCAGCAGCTTAGTACAGGGAAGAAATGAAAAACTGTTTTTT. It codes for CASSLVQGRNEKLFF.

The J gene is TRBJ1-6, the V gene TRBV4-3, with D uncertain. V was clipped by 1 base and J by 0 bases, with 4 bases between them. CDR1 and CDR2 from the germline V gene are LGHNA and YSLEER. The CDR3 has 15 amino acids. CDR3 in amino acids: CASSQGDSYNSPLHF. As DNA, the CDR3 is TGCGCCAGCAGCCAAGGGGACTCCTATAATTCACCCCTCCACTTT.

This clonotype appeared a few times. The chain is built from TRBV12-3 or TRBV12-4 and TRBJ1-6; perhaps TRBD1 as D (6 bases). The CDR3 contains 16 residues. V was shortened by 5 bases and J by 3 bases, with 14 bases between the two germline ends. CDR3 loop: CASSREGGNYNSPLHF. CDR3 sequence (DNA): TGTGCCAGCAGTCGTGAGGGGGGTAACTATAATTCACCCCTCCACTTT.

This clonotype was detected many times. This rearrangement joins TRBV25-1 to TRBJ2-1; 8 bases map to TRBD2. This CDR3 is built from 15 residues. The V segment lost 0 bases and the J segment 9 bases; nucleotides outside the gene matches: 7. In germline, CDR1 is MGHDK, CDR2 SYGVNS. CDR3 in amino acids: CASSEYIGGTSEQFF. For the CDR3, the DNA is TGTGCCAGCAGTGAATATATAGGAGGGACTAGTGAGCAGTTCTTC. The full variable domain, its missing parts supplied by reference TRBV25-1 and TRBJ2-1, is EADIYQTPRYLVIGTGKKITLECSQTMGHDKMYWYQQDPGMELHLIHYSYGVNSTEKGDLSSESTVSRIRTEHFPLTLESARPSHTSQYLCASSEYIGGTSEQFFGPGTRLTVL.